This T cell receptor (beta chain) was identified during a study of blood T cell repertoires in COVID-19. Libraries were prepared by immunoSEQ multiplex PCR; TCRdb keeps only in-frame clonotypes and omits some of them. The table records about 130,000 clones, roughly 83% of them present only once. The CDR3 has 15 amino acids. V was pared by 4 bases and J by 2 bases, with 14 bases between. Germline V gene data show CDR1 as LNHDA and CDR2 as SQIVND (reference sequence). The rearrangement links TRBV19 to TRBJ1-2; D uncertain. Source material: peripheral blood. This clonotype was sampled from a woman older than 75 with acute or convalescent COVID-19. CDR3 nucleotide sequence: TGTGCCAGTAGTAACCCTAGGAGTATAAACTATGGCTACACCTTC. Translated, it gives CASSNPRSINYGYTF.